The 11 T cell receptor beta chains below all came from one sample that was sequenced in a study of T cells in Graves' hyperthyroidism and ophthalmopathy. Amplified regions were TCR beta CDR3 sequences from RNA transcripts. The HTBI primer set drove a first-round RT-PCR of the TCR CDR3. From the multiplex PCR reads, TCRdb called clonotypes with MiXCR, one entry per CDR3 protein. The sample shows under 650,000 distinct CDR3 sequences, around 15% of them seen only once. The sample comprised blood. Every receptor here comes from a woman in her 30s with Graves' hyperthyroidism.

This clonotype appeared a few times. This chain joins TRBV3-1 and TRBJ2-2; D is possibly TRBD1 or TRBD2 (5 bases each). The ends were cut back, 0 bases at V and 1 base at J, with 15 bases in the middle. Germline CDR1 and CDR2: LGHDT and YNNKEL (reference sequence). The CDR3 is 18 residues long. The CDR3, as DNA: TGTGCCAGCAGCCAAGATGCCGGGACGGGTAAGAACACCGGGGAGCTGTTTTTT. Protein product: CASSQDAGTGKNTGELFF.

V gene TRBV7-6 combines with J gene TRBJ2-5; TRBD1 matches at 9 bases. Germline CDR1 and CDR2: SGHVS and FNYEAQ. The CDR3 sequence is 15 residues long. The J segment lost 5 bases and the V segment lost 5 bases, leaving 9 bases of the junction unmatched. CDR3 sequence reads: CASSPQTGGLETQYF. CDR3 DNA: TGTGCCAGCAGCCCTCAGACAGGGGGTTTGGAGACCCAGTACTTC.

This clonotype was recorded many times. The chain is built from TRBV12-3 or TRBV12-4 and TRBJ2-7; D possibly uses TRBD1 or TRBD2 (5 bases each). The CDR3 runs 14 residues. Trimming pared 6 bases from V and 6 bases from J, leaving 18 bases between. In nucleotides, the CDR3 is TGTGCCAGCAGCCCTGACTCCTGGGGGAGCGAGCAGTACTTC. Translating it yields CASSPDSWGSEQYF.

This clonotype was observed a handful of times. V gene TRBV6-4 combines with J gene TRBJ2-7, with 7 bases that match TRBD1. The CDR3 length is 18 residues. Germline-derived CDR1 and CDR2 are MRHNA and SNTAGT. V gave up 3 bases and J gave up 1 base; unmatched junction bases: 15. This chain's CDR3 is CASSEPLSPGQTSYEQYF. The CDR3 nucleotides are TGTGCCAGCAGTGAACCTCTGAGTCCGGGACAGACGTCCTACGAGCAGTACTTC.

This clonotype was seen repeatedly, ten times or more. The chain links TRBV28 to TRBJ2-4; 9 positions agree with TRBD1. Trimming removed 6 bases from V and 5 bases from J; junction bases left unmatched: 5. CDR1 MDHEN and CDR2 SYDVKM come from the germline V gene. The CDR3 extends over 14 amino acids. The CDR3 nucleotides are TGTGCCAGCAGAGACAGGGGGGTTCAAAACATTCAGTACTTC. Residues: CASRDRGVQNIQYF.

This clonotype appeared a few times. The gene calls are TRBV15 and TRBJ1-5; D unclear. Germline V gives CDR1 LNHNV, CDR2 YYDKDF (reference sequence). CDR3 length: 15 amino acids. The V and J ends lost 0 bases and 3 bases respectively, with 9 bases between them. CDR3 in DNA: TGTGCCACCAGCAGAGACGGTAGGGACAATCAGCCCCAGCATTTT. Its protein is CATSRDGRDNQPQHF.

The chain uses TRBV7-3 and TRBJ2-1, with 10 bases identical to TRBD2. The V segment lost 5 bases and the J segment 10 bases; nucleotides outside the gene matches: 5. Germline CDR1 SGHTA, CDR2 FQGTGA. The CDR3 has 13 amino acids. The DNA of the CDR3 is TGTGCCAGCAGCCCGGGGACTAGCGCGGAGCAGTTCTTC. Translated, it gives CASSPGTSAEQFF.

This clonotype was seen ten or more times. The rearrangement links TRBV13 to TRBJ2-5; a possible D gene is TRBD2 (6 bases). CDR1 is PRHDT and CDR2 is FYEKMQ in the germline V gene (reference sequence). V lost 6 bases and J lost 7, with 21 bases in between. The CDR3 has 15 residues. For the CDR3, the DNA is TGTGCCAGCAGGAACGCCACGGGCATCGGGGGGACCCAGTACTTC. Translated: CASRNATGIGGTQYF.

This clonotype was counted at least ten times. The chain combines TRBV3-1 with TRBJ2-7; no definite D call. Trimming pared 5 bases from V and 5 bases from J, leaving 13 bases between. The CDR3 runs to 13 residues. The V gene's germline CDR1 is LGHDT and CDR2 YNNKEL (reference sequence). The CDR3 sequence: CASSKSEAHEQYF. The CDR3, as DNA: TGTGCCAGCAGCAAATCTGAAGCGCACGAGCAGTACTTC.

This clonotype came up many times. The chain links TRBV20-1 to TRBJ2-3; perhaps D is TRBD1 or TRBD2 (5 bases each). Trimming took 5 bases from V and 5 from J, leaving 17 bases between them. The CDR3 loop spans 14 amino acids. CDR1 and CDR2 (germline): DFQATT, SNEGSKA (reference sequence). CDR3: CSALARVIGDTQYF. Written as DNA, the CDR3 is TGCAGTGCTCTAGCCAGGGTAATAGGAGATACGCAGTATTTT.

This clonotype was observed at least ten times. This chain connects TRBV9 to TRBJ1-6, with unresolved D. Germline values: CDR1 SGDLS, CDR2 YYNGEE. V lost 2 bases and J lost 7, with 7 bases in between. The CDR3 has 13 amino acids. CDR3 nucleotides: TGTGCCAGCAGCGTCGGCTCCAATTCACCCCTCCACTTT. Its translation is CASSVGSNSPLHF.